The sequence of this TCR beta chain was determined in a study of blood T cell repertoires in COVID-19. As originally analysed: By means of reference gene primer amplification, nucleated cell counts were estimated. Measured with immunoSEQ multiplex PCR; TCRdb has only the in-frame clones, and not every one. The D gene and trimming were derived from the DNA, and the V and J assignments and clone size from that table. The repertoire holds 300,000 to 400,000 clones, with around nine tenths as singletons. This clone was seen once. Sequencing used peripheral blood. The origin of this receptor is a woman between 18 and 29 years old who had recovered from COVID-19.

The CDR3 sequence is CASSSQGPYGYTF. Written as DNA, the CDR3 is TGTGCCAGCAGTTCACAGGGACCCTATGGCTACACCTTC. The rearrangement links TRBV28 to TRBJ1-2; D perhaps matches TRBD1 (6 bases). Trimming removed 4 bases at V and 4 bases at J, with 10 bases between. This CDR3 contains 13 residues. In germline, CDR1 is MDHEN, CDR2 SYDVKM.